Presented here are 28 T cell receptor beta chains from one specimen sequenced in a study of graft-versus-host responses after intestinal transplantation. TCRdb keeps only in-frame clones here, not all; method: immunoSEQ multiplex PCR. Among some 27,000 clones listed, about 93% were seen once. The sample was PBMCs, taken around 30 days after intestinal transplant. These receptors originate from a human patient who received an intestinal transplant, so some T cells may come from the graft donor.

This chain links TRBV27 with TRBJ1-1, with D maybe TRBD1 (5 bases). The CDR3 is 14 amino acids. Per germline, CDR1 MNHEY and CDR2 SMNVEV (reference sequence). The ends were cut back, 2 bases at V and 2 bases at J, with 9 bases in the middle. The CDR3 sequence is CASSLRTYNTEAFF. In DNA, the CDR3 is TGTGCCAGCAGTTTACGGACATATAACACTGAAGCTTTCTTT.

This clone was seen once. This CDR3 reads CASSESGGPYNEQFF. The CDR3 DNA reads as TGTGCCAGCAGTGAGAGCGGGGGGCCCTACAATGAGCAGTTCTTC. The rearrangement joins TRBV6-4 to TRBJ2-1; 9 nucleotides line up with TRBD2. The germline gives CDR1 MRHNA, CDR2 SNTAGT. This CDR3 has 15 amino acids. V trimming: 3 bases; J trimming: 2 bases; junction bases outside the gene matches: 2.

The V gene is TRBV6-5, the J gene TRBJ1-1, with D perhaps matching TRBD1 (5 bases). The V end was cut by 7 bases, the J end by 10 bases, with 19 bases between. Germline CDR1 MNHEY, CDR2 SVGAGI. This CDR3 spans 13 amino acids. The CDR3: CASNRGSHGAAFF. CDR3 in DNA: TGTGCCAGCAACCGGGGCAGCCATGGAGCAGCTTTCTTT.

The chain joins TRBV7-2 to TRBJ1-1; the D gene is possibly TRBD1 (5 bases). Germline CDR1 reads SGHTA; CDR2 reads FQGNSA. Deletions cut 1 base from V and 1 base from J, with 7 bases between. The CDR3 length is 14 residues. In DNA, the CDR3 is TGTGCCAGCAGCTTAGGGGGCGGGAACACTGAAGCTTTCTTT. This encodes CASSLGGGNTEAFF. Full variable domain (missing parts from reference TRBV7-2 and TRBJ1-1): GAGVSQSPSNKVTEKGKDVELRCDPISGHTALYWYRQSLGQGLEFLIYFQGNSAPDKSGLPSDRFSAERTGGSVSTLTIQRTQQEDSAVYLCASSLGGGNTEAFFGQGTRLTVV.

The chain links TRBV15 to TRBJ1-5, with D possibly matching TRBD1 (5 bases). The CDR3 loop spans 16 amino acids. The V and J ends lost 0 bases and 6 bases respectively, with 15 bases between them. Germline CDR1 and CDR2: LNHNV and YYDKDF (reference sequence). The CDR3 coding sequence is TGTGCCACCAGCAGAGATCGCCAGGGTCGGGGTCAGCCCCAGCATTTT. Translation gives CATSRDRQGRGQPQHF.

V gene TRBV2 combines with J gene TRBJ1-5; D may be TRBD1 (6 bases). Germline V gene lookup returns CDR1 SNHLY and CDR2 FYNNEI. CDR3 length equals 14 residues. V lost 7 bases, J lost 2 bases, and 12 bases lay in between. CDR3 sequence: CASTYRDGNQPQHF. The CDR3 region has the DNA TGTGCCAGCACCTACAGGGATGGCAATCAGCCCCAGCATTTT.

J is TRBJ2-7 and V is TRBV23-1; D is undetermined. TRBV23-1 counts as an open reading frame of uncertain function. Trimming cost V 1 base and J 4 bases, with 14 bases left between them. CDR3 size: 15 residues. In DNA, the CDR3 is TGCGCCAGCAGTCAATTCTCTAGGGTGACGTACGAGCAGTACTTC. Residues: CASSQFSRVTYEQYF.

This clone appeared a few times. The chain employs TRBV27 and TRBJ1-6, with D unclear. CDR1 MNHEY and CDR2 SMNVEV come from the germline V gene (reference sequence). The germline V and J ends were trimmed by 0 bases and 1 base, with 13 bases remaining between them. The CDR3 loop spans 18 amino acids. In DNA, the CDR3 is TGTGCCAGCAGTTTATCACCCCCGGACGGGTCCTATAATTCACCCCTCCACTTT. It codes for CASSLSPPDGSYNSPLHF.

This rearrangement joins TRBV4-2 to TRBJ2-5; TRBD2 aligns across 15 bases. After removal of 4 bases from V and 5 bases from J, the junction contained 5 bases not matched to a gene. The CDR3 loop spans 16 amino acids. Germline V CDR1 and CDR2: LGHNA, YNFKEQ. CDR3 DNA: TGTGCCAGCAGCCCATGGACTAGCGGGAGGGGGGAGACCCAGTACTTC. Protein: CASSPWTSGRGETQYF.

The chain combines TRBV5-6 with TRBJ2-3, with D tentatively TRBD1 (6 bases). Germline assignment: CDR1 SGHDT and CDR2 YYEEEE. V lost 2 bases and J lost 6, with 16 bases in between. There are 15 residues in the CDR3. The chain's CDR3 is CASSFLGARGDTQYF. The CDR3 DNA reads as TGTGCCAGCAGCTTTCTCGGGGCGAGGGGGGATACGCAGTATTTT.

CDR3 amino acids: CASSLGSRRNTGELFF. For the CDR3, the DNA is TGTGCCAGCAGCTTAGGTAGTAGGAGAAACACCGGGGAGCTGTTTTTT. The J gene is TRBJ2-2, the V gene TRBV11-2; D is unclear. V shed 1 base and J shed 2 bases, with 11 bases lying between them. Germline CDR1 and CDR2: SGHAT and FQNNGV. CDR3 length equals 16 residues.

The chain links TRBV4-1 to TRBJ1-4; D possibly corresponds to TRBD1 (6 bases). Germline V gene data show CDR1 as MGHRA and CDR2 as YSYEKL. V lost 1 base and J 3 bases, leaving 9 bases between the germline ends. The length of the CDR3 is 15 residues. CDR3 sequence reads: CASSQVGGANEKLFF. The CDR3 nucleotides read TGCGCCAGCAGCCAAGTAGGGGGAGCTAATGAAAAACTGTTTTTT.

The rearrangement joins TRBV6-6 to TRBJ1-6, with TRBD1 identical over 7 bases. Germline V lookup: CDR1 MNHNY, CDR2 SVGAGI (reference sequence). The trim removed 0 bases at V and 14 bases at J, leaving 13 bases unmatched. The CDR3 length is 16 residues. The CDR3 region is CASSYSTGTAMGALHF. For the CDR3, the DNA is TGTGCCAGCAGTTACTCGACAGGGACCGCCATGGGGGCCCTCCACTTT.

This sequence joins TRBV14 and TRBJ2-7; 7 nucleotides line up with TRBD1. The CDR3 sequence is 14 residues long. Per germline, CDR1 SGHDN and CDR2 FVKESK. After removal of 2 bases from V and 4 bases from J, the junction contained 5 bases not matched to a gene. DNA of the CDR3: TGTGCCAGCAGCCAATCTCCGGGACAGTACGAGCAGTACTTC. Protein product: CASSQSPGQYEQYF.

This chain links TRBV25-1 with TRBJ1-2; 7 positions agree with TRBD1. V lost 4 bases to trimming and J lost 4 bases; unmatched junction nucleotides: 3. The germline CDR1 and CDR2 sequences are MGHDK and SYGVNS. The CDR3 is made up of 13 amino acids. The DNA for the CDR3 is TGTGCCAGCAGTGGGGGGACAGTCTATGGCTACACCTTC. Protein product: CASSGGTVYGYTF.

CDR3 sequence: CASSEWPGQSYEQYF. The CDR3 DNA is TGTGCCAGCAGTGAATGGCCGGGACAGTCCTACGAGCAGTACTTC. J is TRBJ2-7 and V is TRBV6-1, with TRBD1 identical over 7 bases. Looked up from germline, CDR1 is MNHNS and CDR2 is SASEGT. V shed 2 bases and J 1 base; nucleotides not matched to a gene: 5. The CDR3 has 15 residues.

This chain connects TRBV25-1 to TRBJ1-6; 10 positions agree with TRBD1. The CDR3 extends over 15 amino acids. Germline V gives CDR1 MGHDK, CDR2 SYGVNS. J gave up 7 bases and V 4 bases, and 4 bases lay outside the gene matches. The CDR3 sequence: CASSADRGLNSPLHF. The CDR3 coding sequence is TGTGCCAGCAGTGCCGACAGGGGGCTGAATTCACCCCTCCACTTT.

The chain links TRBV5-1 to TRBJ1-1, with 7 bases that match TRBD1. Trimming took 4 bases from V and 1 from J; bases not matched to a gene: 7. The CDR3 consists of 15 residues. CDR1 and CDR2 (germline): SGHRS, YFSETQ. CDR3: CASSVGDRKNTEAFF. The DNA for the CDR3 is TGCGCCAGCAGCGTAGGGGACAGAAAGAACACTGAAGCTTTCTTT.

J is TRBJ2-7 and V is TRBV10-3; 15 nucleotides line up with TRBD2. The ends lost 2 bases at V and 3 bases at J; junction bases unmatched: 8. CDR3 length equals 18 residues. The V gene's germline CDR1 is ENHRY and CDR2 SYGVKD. The CDR3 DNA reads TGTGCCATCAGTGAGCCCCCGGGACTAGCGGGGGGAAGCTACGAGCAGTACTTC. Amino acid sequence: CAISEPPGLAGGSYEQYF.

The V and J genes are TRBV2 and TRBJ2-1; D possibly corresponds to TRBD2 (6 bases). CDR1 and CDR2 from the germline V gene are SNHLY and FYNNEI. Trimming shortened V by 4 bases and J by 7 bases, and 8 bases separated the two germline ends. The CDR3 is made up of 12 amino acids. CDR3 bases: TGTGCCAGCAGTGGACGGGAGAATGAGCAGTTCTTC. Protein product: CASSGRENEQFF.

V is TRBV5-1 and J is TRBJ1-4, with D possibly TRBD1 on 6 matching bases. V gave up 0 bases and J gave up 8 bases, with 14 bases separating them. The CDR3 has 15 residues. Germline V gene data show CDR1 as SGHRS and CDR2 as YFSETQ. The CDR3 here is CASSLEQGGYEKLFF. As DNA, the CDR3 is TGCGCCAGCAGCTTGGAACAGGGCGGGTACGAAAAACTGTTTTTT. Variable domain in full (rest from reference TRBV5-1 and TRBJ1-4): KAGVTQTPRYLIKTRGQQVTLSCSPISGHRSVSWYQQTPGQGLQFLFEYFSETQRNKGNFPGRFSGRQFSNSRSEMNVSTLELGDSALYLCASSLEQGGYEKLFFGSGTQLSVL.

The chain recombines TRBV16 with TRBJ1-6, with D perhaps matching TRBD1 (6 bases). CDR3 size: 18 residues. The V end lost 4 bases, the J end lost 1 base, and 17 bases lay between the germline ends. Germline V gene sequence: CDR1 KGHSY, CDR2 FQNENV. CDR3 loop: CASSPRGSTGSYNSPLHF. Here the CDR3 DNA reads TGTGCCAGCAGCCCCCGAGGATCAACAGGGTCCTATAATTCACCCCTCCACTTT.

This clone has a handful of counts. The chain joins TRBV9 to TRBJ2-3, with D tentatively TRBD1 (5 bases). This CDR3 is built from 16 residues. Germline-derived CDR1 and CDR2 are SGDLS and YYNGEE. The V end was cut by 0 bases, the J end by 1 base, with 12 bases between. The chain's CDR3 is CASSVGGASGTDTQYF. The CDR3, as DNA: TGTGCCAGCAGCGTAGGGGGCGCCTCAGGCACAGATACGCAGTATTTT. The variable domain in full, completed from reference TRBV9 and TRBJ2-3, reads DSGVTQTPKHLITATGQRVTLRCSPRSGDLSVYWYQQSLDQGLQFLIQYYNGEERAKGNILERFSAQQFPDLHSELNLSSLELGDSALYFCASSVGGASGTDTQYFGPGTRLTVL.

The chain has TRBV30 and TRBJ1-5; D remains unclear. Germline CDR1 and CDR2: GTSNPN and SVGIG (reference sequence). The CDR3 has 13 amino acids. V was pared by 0 bases and J by 2 bases, with 5 bases between. CDR3: CAWSVNGNQPQHF. Here the CDR3 DNA reads TGTGCCTGGAGTGTAAATGGCAATCAGCCCCAGCATTTT.

This chain joins TRBV29-1 and TRBJ1-2; TRBD1 aligns across 9 bases. Unmatched junction bases numbered 6, after V lost 5 bases and J lost 5 bases. This CDR3 region has 13 residues. Germline V CDR1 and CDR2: SQVTM, ANQGSEA. This CDR3 reads CSVSLGQGYGYTF. For the CDR3, the DNA is TGCAGCGTTTCGTTGGGACAGGGTTATGGCTACACCTTC. Based on the CDR3 plus reference TRBV29-1 and TRBJ1-2, the full variable domain is SAVISQKPSRDICQRGTSLTIQCQVDSQVTMMFWYRQQPGQSLTLIATANQGSEATYESGFVIDKFPISRPNLTFSTLTVSNMSPEDSSIYLCSVSLGQGYGYTFGSGTRLTVV.

This chain links TRBV7-9 with TRBJ1-1, with D hard to call. Germline CDR1 is SEHNR and CDR2 is FQNEAQ (reference sequence). The CDR3 loop spans 13 amino acids. Trimming shortened V by 5 bases and J by 6 bases, and 13 bases separated the two germline ends. This CDR3 is CASSPTKGPEAFF. The DNA of the CDR3 is TGTGCCAGCAGCCCTACGAAGGGCCCTGAAGCTTTCTTT.

The rearrangement joins TRBV30 to TRBJ1-4; D remains ambiguous. CDR3 length equals 18 residues. V gave up 3 bases and J gave up 12 bases, with 32 bases separating them. Per the germline V gene, CDR1 is GTSNPN and CDR2 is SVGIG (reference sequence). Written as DNA, the CDR3 is TGTGCCTGGAGCCCGCGGACGGACGGAGGGCGGCCGCAACGCGAACTGTTTTTT. Translated: CAWSPRTDGGRPQRELFF.

The genes are TRBV28 and TRBJ2-7; a possible D gene is TRBD2 (5 bases). CDR1 and CDR2 from the germline V gene are MDHEN and SYDVKM. Trimming pared 8 bases from V and 2 bases from J, leaving 13 bases between. The CDR3 runs 13 residues. The DNA of the CDR3 is TGTGCCAGCGTCCCAGCGGTCACCTACGAGCAGTACTTC. As protein: CASVPAVTYEQYF.